Reported below is one T cell receptor beta chain. Its matching antigen is unknown. This specimen comes from a study of CXCR3-negative and CXCR3-positive naive CD8 T cells. Study-level findings and limits: CXCR3-positive naive cells carried more hydrophobic TRB CDR3s than CXCR3-negative ones. Similar TRBV-TRBJ usage was seen in naive cells (both CXCR3-negative and CXCR3-positive), but memory cells differed.

The TRB libraries of cDNA were built by UMI-labeled 5' RACE. One entry per CDR3 protein, without DNA, is what TCRdb gives after re-calling the 5' RACE reads. The table lists over 55,000 distinct CDR3 sequences. The CDR3 totals 13 residues. Sequencing was performed on naive CXCR3+ CD8+ T cells from blood. This sample's subset: CD45RO-CCR7+CD27+CD95- naive CD8+ T cells expressing CXCR3 (TNR3+). The origin of this receptor is a human donor in good health. Some clones in this sample may be carry-over from other donors' samples. The chain employs TRBV12-3 or TRBV12-4 and TRBJ1-1; absent DNA, TCRdb's TRBD1 call cannot be checked. CDR3 sequence: CASLGRGSTEAFF.